This T cell receptor beta chain appears in the sequencing data of a study of cytomegalovirus exposure and HLA in healthy donors. This CDR3 comprises 18 residues. Germline-derived CDR1 and CDR2 are SGHRS and YFSETQ. The junction had 7 bases not matched to a gene; V was cut back by 3 bases and J by 0 bases. Primers for the PCR totalled 60 Vbeta and 13 Jbeta. The authors' processing: In a later analysis, some 80 million unique TCR beta chains included roughly 11 million shared by two or more donors. Sequencing was performed with immunoSEQ multiplex PCR; in TCRdb, only in-frame clones are kept and a portion is missing. V, J and clone size reflect that table, while D and trimming were determined from the DNA. The sample table includes around 140,000 clones.

The V call is TRBV5-1, the J call TRBJ2-7; 15 nucleotides align to TRBD2. The clonotype was recovered from a male donor in good health and CMV-seronegative. The sequencing sample was made of PBMCs. This CDR3 is CASSSGLAGGPSSYEQYF. CDR3 sequence (DNA): TGCGCCAGCAGCTCGGGACTAGCGGGGGGACCGAGCTCCTACGAGCAGTACTTC.